A single sample is the source of the 16 T cell receptor beta chains below, sequenced in a study of patients and donors after allogeneic stem cell transplantation. MiXCR, run by TCRdb on the RT-PCR reads, gives a single entry per CDR3 protein. The repertoire holds more than 850,000 distinct CDR3 sequences, under 20% seen once, with roughly 6.4% in the top ten. The sample was blood, either unsorted or a sorted T cell fraction (not recorded which). These receptors all stem from a human donor who was either an allogeneic HSCT recipient or a stem cell or donor lymphocyte infusion donor (not recorded which). It is not recorded whose cells these are; they may come from a transplant donor.

This clonotype was counted at least ten times. V usage is TRBV12-3 or TRBV12-4 and J usage is TRBJ1-1, with D hard to call. Trimming stripped 8 bases from V and 2 bases from J, with 3 bases between. The CDR3 is made up of 10 amino acids. This chain's CDR3 is CASGNTEAFF. The CDR3 DNA sequence: TGTGCCAGCGGTAACACTGAAGCTTTCTTT.

J is TRBJ2-2 and V is TRBV6-1; possibly TRBD2 for D (5 bases). The CDR3 covers 15 residues. Germline-derived CDR1 and CDR2 are MNHNS and SASEGT. V lost 5 bases, J lost 4 bases, and 14 bases lay in between. The chain's CDR3 is CASSRKGGGTGELFF. The CDR3 nucleotides are TGTGCCAGCAGTCGCAAAGGAGGCGGCACCGGGGAGCTGTTTTTT.

This clonotype was found a few times. The chain combines TRBV4-2 with TRBJ2-6, with D unclear. CDR1 and CDR2 (germline): LGHNA, YNFKEQ. There are 15 residues in the CDR3. The germline V and J ends were trimmed by 5 bases and 1 base, with 9 bases remaining between them. This CDR3 is CASSSQLSGANVLTF. The CDR3 DNA reads as TGTGCCAGCAGCTCGCAACTGTCTGGGGCCAACGTCCTGACTTTC.

This sequence joins TRBV24-1 and TRBJ1-5; D is unresolved. Germline CDR1 and CDR2: KGHDR and SFDVKD. V was trimmed by 4 bases and J by 4 bases, leaving 13 bases between them. CDR3 size: 15 residues. CDR3 amino acids: CATSEAASPNQPQHF. In nucleotides, the CDR3 is TGTGCCACCAGTGAGGCCGCATCTCCAAATCAGCCCCAGCATTTT.

V is TRBV16 and J is TRBJ1-1; no clear D gene. This CDR3 is built from 14 residues. Trimming shortened V by 3 bases and J by 6 bases, and 14 bases separated the two germline ends. The germline gives CDR1 KGHSY, CDR2 FQNENV. The CDR3: CASSHIGIAAEAFF. The CDR3 nucleotides are TGTGCCAGCAGCCACATTGGCATTGCCGCTGAAGCTTTCTTT.

The V gene is TRBV11-2, the J gene TRBJ2-7; TRBD1 or TRBD2 may be the D gene (6 bases each). The germline V gene has CDR1 SGHAT and CDR2 FQNNGV. Trimming took off 5 bases at V and 5 bases at J, with 16 bases between the two ends. CDR3 length: 14 residues. CDR3 protein: CASSKGGVRNEQYF. CDR3 coding DNA: TGTGCCAGCAGCAAGGGGGGAGTGAGGAACGAGCAGTACTTC.

V is TRBV19 and J is TRBJ2-7, with 11 bases that match TRBD2. Germline V gives CDR1 LNHDA, CDR2 SQIVND (reference sequence). CDR3 length: 14 amino acids. V lost 3 bases, J lost 3 bases, and 1 base stayed unmatched. This CDR3 is CASSILAGGYEQYF. The CDR3 DNA is TGTGCCAGTAGTATCCTAGCGGGGGGCTACGAGCAGTACTTC.

The chain is built from TRBV2 and TRBJ1-2; maybe TRBD1 (6 bases). The germline CDR1 and CDR2 sequences are SNHLY and FYNNEI. This CDR3 spans 15 amino acids. Trimming took off 6 bases at V and 3 bases at J, with 17 bases between the two ends. The CDR3: CASRKGGPPDYGYTF. The CDR3 region has the DNA TGTGCCAGCAGAAAAGGGGGACCACCGGACTATGGCTACACCTTC.

This clonotype appeared a few times. The V and J genes are TRBV28 and TRBJ1-3; possible D gene TRBD1, 6 bases. Trimming took off 9 bases at V and 3 bases at J, with 12 bases between the two ends. The CDR3 spans 13 residues. The germline CDR1 and CDR2 sequences are MDHEN and SYDVKM. The CDR3 here is CASGQGLGNTIYF. CDR3 nucleotides: TGTGCCAGTGGGCAGGGGCTTGGAAACACCATATATTTT.

This clonotype was observed a few times. The chain carries TRBV7-2 and TRBJ2-1; D call uncertain. V was clipped by 6 bases and J by 7 bases, with 16 bases between them. Looked up from germline, CDR1 is SGHTA and CDR2 is FQGNSA. CDR3 length equals 14 residues. CDR3 residues: CASRTKALGNEQFF. CDR3 nucleotides: TGTGCCAGCAGAACCAAAGCCCTGGGGAATGAGCAGTTCTTC.

This clonotype was observed a few times. V usage is TRBV7-9 and J usage is TRBJ2-7; D is unresolved. V lost 2 bases and J lost 1, with 9 bases in between. The CDR3 has 14 amino acids. CDR1 is SEHNR and CDR2 is FQNEAQ in the germline V gene (reference sequence). This CDR3 reads CASSLNERSYEQYF. CDR3 coding DNA: TGTGCCAGCAGCTTAAATGAGCGTTCCTACGAGCAGTACTTC.

The rearrangement links TRBV20-1 to TRBJ2-3, with 11 bases that match TRBD2. The CDR3 is 16 amino acids. Trimming cost V 6 bases and J 3 bases; bases outside gene matches: 11. CDR1 is DFQATT and CDR2 is SNEGSKA in the germline V gene (reference sequence). CDR3 loop: CSASTPLAGGTDTQYF. The CDR3 nucleotides read TGCAGTGCCTCTACTCCCCTAGCGGGAGGTACAGATACGCAGTATTTT.

The V call is TRBV7-2, the J call TRBJ2-7, with D perhaps TRBD2 (5 bases). V lost 0 bases to trimming and J lost 0 bases, with 15 bases between them. This CDR3 has 17 residues. From germline, CDR1 is SGHTA and CDR2 FQGNSA. The CDR3 DNA sequence: TGTGCCAGCAGCTTAGCAAGTGGCGGGCGGAGCTCCTACGAGCAGTACTTC. Its protein is CASSLASGGRSSYEQYF.

This clonotype was picked up many times. This sequence joins TRBV12-3 or TRBV12-4 and TRBJ2-2; D gene unclear. The CDR3 extends over 10 amino acids. V was trimmed by 2 bases and J by 9 bases, leaving 1 base between them. In nucleotides, the CDR3 is TGTGCCAGCAGTTTACGGGAGCTGTTTTTT. Its protein is CASSLRELFF.

This clonotype was seen only a few times. V and J are TRBV11-2 and TRBJ2-7; D could derive from TRBD1 or TRBD2 (6 bases each). The CDR3 consists of 15 residues. V was cut by 3 bases and J by 2 bases, with 14 bases left in between. CDR1 and CDR2 from the germline V gene are SGHAT and FQNNGV. The CDR3 nucleotides are TGTGCCAGCAGCTTGGATCCGGGGGCGGCCTACGAGCAGTACTTC. The encoded protein is CASSLDPGAAYEQYF.

This clonotype was counted only a few times. The V gene is TRBV9, the J gene TRBJ2-6, with D perhaps TRBD1 or TRBD2 (5 bases each). Germline-derived CDR1 and CDR2 are SGDLS and YYNGEE. The CDR3 runs to 17 residues. Trimming took 1 base from V and 1 from J, leaving 12 bases between them. The CDR3 region has the DNA TGTGCCAGCAGCGTATTTGAGGGACCGTCTGGGGCCAACGTCCTGACTTTC. Encoded protein: CASSVFEGPSGANVLTF.